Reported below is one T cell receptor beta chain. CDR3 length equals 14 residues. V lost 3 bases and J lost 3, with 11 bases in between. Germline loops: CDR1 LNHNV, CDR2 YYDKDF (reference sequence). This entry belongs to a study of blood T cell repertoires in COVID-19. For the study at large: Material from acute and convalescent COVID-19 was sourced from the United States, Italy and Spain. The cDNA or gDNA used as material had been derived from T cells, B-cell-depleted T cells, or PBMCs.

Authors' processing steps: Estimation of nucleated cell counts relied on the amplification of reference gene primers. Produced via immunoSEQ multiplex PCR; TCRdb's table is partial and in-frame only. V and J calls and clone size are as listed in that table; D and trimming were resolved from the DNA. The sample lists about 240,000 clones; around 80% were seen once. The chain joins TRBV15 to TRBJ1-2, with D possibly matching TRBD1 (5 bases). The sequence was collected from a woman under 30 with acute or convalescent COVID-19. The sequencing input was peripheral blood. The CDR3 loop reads CATSSDRGYYGYTF. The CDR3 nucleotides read TGTGCCACCAGCAGTGATCGGGGGTACTATGGCTACACCTTC.